This T cell receptor beta chain was sequenced during a study of blood T cell repertoires in COVID-19. The germline gives CDR1 KGHSH, CDR2 LQKENI. The V end lost 3 bases, the J end lost 3 bases, and 14 bases lay between the germline ends. The CDR3 contains 15 residues. Original handling: The assay estimated nucleated cells by amplifying reference gene primers. Repertoires were generated with immunoSEQ multiplex PCR, while TCRdb's copy carries only in-frame clones and drops some. The DNA was the basis for D and trimming; V, J and clone size are from that table. The table shows hundreds of thousands of clones, with 70% to 90% occurring only once.

The chain links TRBV18 to TRBJ1-2; D gene ambiguous. The receptor was isolated from a woman aged 30 to 39 with COVID-19, enrolled during active disease. Material for sequencing was peripheral blood. The CDR3 loop is CASSPFPLRDYGYTF. DNA for the CDR3: TGTGCCAGCTCACCTTTTCCACTGCGCGACTATGGCTACACCTTC.